The source of this T cell receptor (beta chain) is a study of blood T cell repertoires in COVID-19. For the study at large: Among Cohort 3 donors, those recovered had two negative PCRs, clearance, or symptom resolution. Acute and convalescent COVID-19 samples came from the United States, Italy and Spain.

Enrolled through a virtual design, the participants were between roughly 18 and 90 years of age and came from about two dozen US areas. Assignment of participants to cohorts was predicated upon participant-reported clinical history. Per the germline V gene, CDR1 is LNHDA and CDR2 is SQIVND (reference sequence). The CDR3 loop spans 15 amino acids. V shed 5 bases, J shed 3 bases, and the junction held 8 bases outside the gene matches. Produced via immunoSEQ multiplex PCR; TCRdb's table is partial and in-frame only. Among under 150,000 clones listed, over 75% were seen once. The chain joins TRBV19 to TRBJ1-2, with 8 bases fitting TRBD1. This clonotype was sampled from a middle-aged man in a cohort exposed to, infected with or recovered from COVID-19 (not recorded which). Sequenced: PBMCs or T cells enriched from blood (not recorded which). The CDR3 protein is CASSGSYRGDYGYTF. The CDR3 DNA reads TGTGCCAGTAGTGGATCATACAGGGGGGACTATGGCTACACCTTC.